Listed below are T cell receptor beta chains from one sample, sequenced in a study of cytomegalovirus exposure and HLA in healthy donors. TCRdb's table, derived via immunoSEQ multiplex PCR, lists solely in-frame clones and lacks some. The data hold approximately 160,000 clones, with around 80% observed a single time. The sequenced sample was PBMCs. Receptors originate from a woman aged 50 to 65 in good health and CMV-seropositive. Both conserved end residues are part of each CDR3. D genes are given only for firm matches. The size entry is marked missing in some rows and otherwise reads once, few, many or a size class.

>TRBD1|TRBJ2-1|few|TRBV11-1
TGTGCCAGCAGGGGACAGTCCTCTGACAGCTCCTACAATGAGCAGTTCTTC
CASRGQSSDSSYNEQFF
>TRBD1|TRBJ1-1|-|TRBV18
TGTGCCAGCTCACCTGTGGGACAGACGTTTAGGACTGAAGCTTTCTTT
CASSPVGQTFRTEAFF
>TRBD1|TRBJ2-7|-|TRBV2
TGTGCCAGCACTGGGGGACAGTCCTCCTACGAGCAGTACTTC
CASTGGQSSYEQYF
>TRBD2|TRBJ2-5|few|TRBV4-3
TGCGCCAGCAGCCGGCTTTACCAGGGGAGTCCTAGCGGGGCTCGAGAGACCCAGTACTTC
CASSRLYQGSPSGARETQYF
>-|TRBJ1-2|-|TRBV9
TGTGCCAGCAGCTCTCGAGGAGGAACTAACTATGGCTACACCTTC
CASSSRGGTNYGYTF
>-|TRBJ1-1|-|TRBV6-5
TGTGCCAGCAGTTACAGTATCGGGGACACTGAAGCTTTCTTT
CASSYSIGDTEAFF
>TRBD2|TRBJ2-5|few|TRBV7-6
TGTGCCAGCAGCTTAGTATTTCCGACTAGCGCGTCCGAAGAGACCCAGTACTTC
CASSLVFPTSASEETQYF
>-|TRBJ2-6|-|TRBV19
TGTGCCAGTAGCACTGTGAAAGGACGGGGGTTAGGTGGGGCCAACGTCCTGACTTTC
CASSTVKGRGLGGANVLTF
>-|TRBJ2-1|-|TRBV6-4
TGTGCCAGCAGTGACTCTGGCGGAAGCTCCTACAATGAGCAGTTCTTC
CASSDSGGSSYNEQFF
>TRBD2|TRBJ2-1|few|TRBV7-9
TGTGCCAGCAGCTTGGGGACTAGCGGGGGATACAATGAGCAGTTCTTC
CASSLGTSGGYNEQFF
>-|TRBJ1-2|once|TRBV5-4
TGTGCCAGCAGCTTCCACGGGGGGGGCTTGGGCTACACCTTC
CASSFHGGGLGYTF
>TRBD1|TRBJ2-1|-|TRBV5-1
TGCGCCAGCAATCCGACAGGGGACGATTACGATGAGCAGTTCTTC
CASNPTGDDYDEQFF
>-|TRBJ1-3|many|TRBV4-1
TGCGCCAGCAGCCAAGCCCCATGGCGGGGCACTGGAAACACCATATATTTT
CASSQAPWRGTGNTIYF
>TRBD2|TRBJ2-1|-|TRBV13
TGTGCCAGCAGCTCAACCGGAGGACTAGCGGGAAGAGGTTGGCAGTTCTTC
CASSSTGGLAGRGWQFF
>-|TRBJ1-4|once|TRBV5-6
TGTGCCAGCAGCTCGACAGGAGGTTACGAAAAACTGTTTTTT
CASSSTGGYEKLFF
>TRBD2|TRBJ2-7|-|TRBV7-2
TGTGCCAGCAGCTCGTCTAGCGGGTACGAGCAGTACTTC
CASSSSSGYEQYF
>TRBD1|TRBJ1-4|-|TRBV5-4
TGTGCCAGCAGCTTGCCCGGGGACAGCGAAAAACTGTTTTTT
CASSLPGDSEKLFF
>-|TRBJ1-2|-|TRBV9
TGTGCCAGCAGCAGGCGACAGGATAGCTATGGCTACACCTTC
CASSRRQDSYGYTF
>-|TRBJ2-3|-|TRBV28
TGTGCCAGCACCCTGAGGGGGGGTGGGACAGATACGCAGTATTTT
CASTLRGGGTDTQYF
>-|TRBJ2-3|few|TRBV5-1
TGCGCCAGCAGCTTACAGGGTAGTGGCACAGATACGCAGTATTTT
CASSLQGSGTDTQYF
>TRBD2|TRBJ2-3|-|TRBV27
TGTGCCAGCAGTCCCGGGACTAGCCCAGATACGCAGTATTTT
CASSPGTSPDTQYF
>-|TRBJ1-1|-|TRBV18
TGTGCCAGCTCACCTACAGGACAGACGAACACTGAAGCTTTCTTT
CASSPTGQTNTEAFF
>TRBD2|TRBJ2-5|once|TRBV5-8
TGTGCCAGCAGCTTGGGACTAGCTCAAGAGACCCAGTACTTC
CASSLGLAQETQYF
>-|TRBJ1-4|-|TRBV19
TGTGCCAGTAGTATCCGTCGGGGAGAAAAACTGTTTTTT
CASSIRRGEKLFF
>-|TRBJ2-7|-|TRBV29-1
TGCAGCGTGGGGAGCTCCTACGAGCAGTACTTC
CSVGSSYEQYF
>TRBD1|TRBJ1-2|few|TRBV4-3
TGCGCCAGCAGCCAAGATCCGGGACAGATGAACTTC
CASSQDPGQMNF
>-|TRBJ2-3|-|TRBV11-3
TGTGCCAGCAGCGCAGGGTCATCATTCGATACGCAGTATTTT
CASSAGSSFDTQYF
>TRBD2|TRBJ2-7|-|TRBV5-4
TGTGCCAGCAGCTTGGATAGCGGGAGGGCCGTAAACGAGCAGTACTTC
CASSLDSGRAVNEQYF
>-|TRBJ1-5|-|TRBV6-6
TGTGCCAGCAGTTACCCACAGAGATCTAGCAATCAGCCCCAGCATTTT
CASSYPQRSSNQPQHF
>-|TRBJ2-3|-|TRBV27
TGTGCCAGCAGTTTATCCGGTGGTCCCACAGATACGCAGTATTTT
CASSLSGGPTDTQYF
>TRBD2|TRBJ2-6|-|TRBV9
TGTGCCAGCAGCGTAGGGGAGGGCAACGTCCTGACTTTC
CASSVGEGNVLTF
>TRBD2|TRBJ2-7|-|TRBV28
TGTGCCAGCAGACGATCGGGACTAGCGGGAGCTAGTCTCCACGAGCAGTACTTC
CASRRSGLAGASLHEQYF
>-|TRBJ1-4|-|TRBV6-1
TGTGCCAGCAGTGAGCTTTCGTTCGGTGAAAAACTGTTTTTT
CASSELSFGEKLFF
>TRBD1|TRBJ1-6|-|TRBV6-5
TGTGCCAGCAGACCCGGGACAGGGCGAAATTCACCCCTCCACTTT
CASRPGTGRNSPLHF
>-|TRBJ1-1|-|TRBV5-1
TGCGCCAGCAGCATGGACGGCGCGGGCACTGAAGCTTTCTTT
CASSMDGAGTEAFF
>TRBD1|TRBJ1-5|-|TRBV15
TGTGCCACCAGCCAGACAGGGGCGGATCAGCCCCAGCATTTT
CATSQTGADQPQHF
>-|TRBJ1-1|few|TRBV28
TGTGCCAGCGCCCGATGGGGGGGTCGGAGCACTGAAGCTTTCTTT
CASARWGGRSTEAFF
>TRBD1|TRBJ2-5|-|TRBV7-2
TGTGCCAGCAGCTTCCGTGGGACAGGGGGCCAAGAGACCCAGTACTTC
CASSFRGTGGQETQYF